The 13 T cell receptor beta chains presented below share a single source sample, sequenced in a study of blood T cell repertoires in COVID-19. Profiled with immunoSEQ multiplex PCR; TCRdb holds only in-frame clones, not every one. The sample includes roughly 200,000 clones, roughly 81% of them seen just once. Sequencing input: peripheral blood. The source of these receptors is a woman older than 75 with acute or convalescent COVID-19.

This sequence joins TRBV7-8 and TRBJ2-5, with 8 bases fitting TRBD2. J lost 1 base, V lost 5 bases, and 3 bases had no gene match. This CDR3 region has 14 residues. The germline gives CDR1 SGHVS, CDR2 FQNEAQ. CDR3 region: CASSTGTSQETQYF. In DNA, the CDR3 is TGTGCCAGCAGCACCGGGACTAGCCAAGAGACCCAGTACTTC.

In its sample, this clone was seen once. The gene calls are TRBV2 and TRBJ2-7; 7 positions match TRBD2. Germline V gene lookup returns CDR1 SNHLY and CDR2 FYNNEI. This CDR3 has 14 residues. The V segment lost 6 bases and the J segment 1 base; nucleotides outside the gene matches: 6. The CDR3 DNA reads TGTGCCAGCAGGGGATCGGGACTATCCTACGAGCAGTACTTC. Translation gives CASRGSGLSYEQYF. Looking up the rest from reference TRBV2 and TRBJ2-7 gives the full variable domain: EPEVTQTPSHQVTQMGQEVILRCVPISNHLYFYWYRQILGQKVEFLVSFYNNEISEKSEIFDDQFSVERPDGSNFTLKIRSTKLEDSAMYFCASRGSGLSYEQYFGPGTRLTVT.

The chain couples TRBV5-1 to TRBJ2-1; possible D gene TRBD2, 8 bases. This CDR3 is built from 17 residues. CDR1 and CDR2 (germline): SGHRS, YFSETQ. V was trimmed by 4 bases and J by 4 bases, leaving 21 bases between them. The CDR3: CASSPRLQGTSYNEQFF. The CDR3 DNA reads as TGCGCCAGCAGCCCAAGACTACAGGGGACTAGTTACAATGAGCAGTTCTTC.

The chain joins TRBV5-1 to TRBJ2-3; 14 bases line up with TRBD2. The CDR3 has 17 amino acids. Germline V lookup: CDR1 SGHRS, CDR2 YFSETQ. Germline trimming cut 4 bases from V and 5 bases from J; bases unmatched to any gene: 9. The CDR3 region has the DNA TGCGCCAGCAGCATTGGGACTAGCGGGAGTCAGGGAGATACGCAGTATTTT. Translating it yields CASSIGTSGSQGDTQYF.

This clone was recorded a few times. The V and J genes are TRBV19 and TRBJ1-3; the D gene is possibly TRBD1 (5 bases). Looked up from germline, CDR1 is LNHDA and CDR2 is SQIVND (reference sequence). V was clipped by 8 bases and J by 0 bases, with 14 bases between them. The CDR3 has 15 residues. CDR3: CASGRARSSGNTIYF. The DNA of the CDR3 is TGTGCCAGTGGCAGGGCGAGGAGCTCTGGAAACACCATATATTTT.

This clone was picked up a small number of times. The chain's CDR3 is CASSVNNEQFF. The CDR3 DNA reads TGTGCCAGCAGCGTAAACAATGAGCAGTTCTTC. The chain employs TRBV7-9 and TRBJ2-1, with unresolved D. Germline loops: CDR1 SEHNR, CDR2 FQNEAQ (reference sequence). This CDR3 is 11 amino acids long. Trimming cost V 5 bases and J 5 bases, with 4 bases left between them. Complete variable domain (other parts from reference TRBV7-9 and TRBJ2-1): DTGVSQNPRHKITKRGQNVTFRCDPISEHNRLYWYRQTLGQGPEFLTYFQNEAQLEKSRLLSDRFSAERPKGSFSTLEIQRTEQGDSAMYLCASSVNNEQFFGPGTRLTVL.

The chain combines TRBV19 with TRBJ1-3, with D unresolved. Trimming shortened V by 3 bases and J by 0 bases, and 12 bases separated the two germline ends. Germline-derived CDR1 and CDR2 are LNHDA and SQIVND (reference sequence). This CDR3 comprises 16 residues. CDR3 coding DNA: TGTGCCAGTAGTATGGTCGGAGTTTACTCTGGAAACACCATATATTTT. Protein product: CASSMVGVYSGNTIYF.

The rearrangement joins TRBV19 to TRBJ2-1; TRBD2 aligns across 7 bases. CDR3 length equals 15 residues. Germline V gene sequence: CDR1 LNHDA, CDR2 SQIVND (reference sequence). The trim removed 4 bases at V and 4 bases at J, leaving 7 bases unmatched. CDR3 region: CASSKAASGYNEQFF. DNA of the CDR3: TGTGCCAGTAGTAAGGCGGCTAGCGGATACAATGAGCAGTTCTTC.

The rearrangement links TRBV6-5 to TRBJ1-2, with D possibly being TRBD1 (6 bases). The ends were cut back, 2 bases at V and 4 bases at J, with 17 bases in the middle. The CDR3 runs to 16 residues. CDR1 and CDR2 (germline): MNHEY, SVGAGI. The CDR3 sequence is CASSYDDGTQGYGYTF. DNA for the CDR3: TGTGCCAGCAGTTACGACGACGGGACACAAGGCTATGGCTACACCTTC.

The V and J genes are TRBV5-4 and TRBJ1-3; D might be TRBD1 (5 bases). CDR3 length: 14 amino acids. V lost 5 bases and J lost 8, with 17 bases in between. Germline V gives CDR1 SGHNT, CDR2 YYREEE (reference sequence). CDR3 in amino acids: CASSSLVGADTIYF. The CDR3 region has the DNA TGTGCCAGCAGTTCCCTGGTAGGGGCGGACACCATATATTTT.

With respect to this clone: Germline and junction disagree at one end, which may indicate a read error. As DNA, the CDR3 is TGCGCCAACAGCTTGGCTTCCTACAATGAGCAGTTCTTC. Encoded protein: CANSLASYNEQFF. The J gene is TRBJ2-1, the V gene TRBV5-1; no reliable D call. Germline V gene data show CDR1 as SGHRS and CDR2 as YFSETQ. There are 13 residues in the CDR3.

The CDR3 coding sequence is TGTGCCAGTAGGAATACCGGGACAGGAGGTTACGAGCAGTACTTC. Translated: CASRNTGTGGYEQYF. The chain carries TRBV19 and TRBJ2-7; TRBD1 aligns across 8 bases. Looked up from germline, CDR1 is LNHDA and CDR2 is SQIVND (reference sequence). V shed 6 bases and J 4 bases; nucleotides not matched to a gene: 11. This CDR3 spans 15 amino acids.

The V call is TRBV2, the J call TRBJ1-5; no definite D call. The CDR3 length is 14 residues. Trimming stripped 6 bases from V and 7 bases from J, with 16 bases between. Looked up from germline, CDR1 is SNHLY and CDR2 is FYNNEI. The CDR3 coding sequence is TGTGCCAGCAGAGCAACCGACGGTAGCCAGCCCCAGCATTTT. Its translation is CASRATDGSQPQHF.